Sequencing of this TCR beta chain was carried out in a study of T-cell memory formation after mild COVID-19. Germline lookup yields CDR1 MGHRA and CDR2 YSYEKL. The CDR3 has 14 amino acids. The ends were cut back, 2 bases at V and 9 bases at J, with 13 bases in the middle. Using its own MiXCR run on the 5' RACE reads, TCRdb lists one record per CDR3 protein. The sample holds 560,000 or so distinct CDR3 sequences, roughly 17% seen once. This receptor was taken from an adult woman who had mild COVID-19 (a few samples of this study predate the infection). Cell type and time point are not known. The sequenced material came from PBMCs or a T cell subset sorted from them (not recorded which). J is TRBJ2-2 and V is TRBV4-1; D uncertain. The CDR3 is CASSQSSSQRELFF. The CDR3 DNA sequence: TGCGCCAGCAGCCAATCGAGCTCTCAACGGGAGCTGTTTTTT.